One sample yielded the 19 T cell receptor beta chains listed below, sequenced in a study of spatial heterogeneity in lung cancer. Study-level points and caveats: Expanded alpha and beta TCR counts within tumors tracked tumor mutation counts.

As to time point: sample taken at primary tumor resection. TCRdb used MiXCR to reprocess the 5' RACE reads, holding one entry per CDR3 protein. The sample contains more than 5,500 distinct CDR3 sequences, roughly 5% of which appear only once. The antigens for these receptors are not known. Sequencing used lung tumor tissue, obtained at surgery. The source is a male donor with early-stage non-small cell lung cancer.

Worth noting for this clonotype: This beta chain is an off-target read within a library intended for alpha chains, so its frequency means little. The chain couples TRBV14 to TRBJ2-1; D is possibly TRBD1 (6 bases). The V and J ends lost 3 bases and 9 bases respectively, with 12 bases between them. This CDR3 region has 13 residues. Germline V gene sequence: CDR1 SGHDN, CDR2 FVKESK. The CDR3 DNA reads TGTGCCAGCAGCCACGGGACATTGCTTGAGCAGTTCTTC. Protein: CASSHGTLLEQFF.

This clonotype was recorded at least ten times. In a library made to pick up alpha chains, this beta chain is a stray read with a size that means little. The chain combines TRBV6-6 with TRBJ2-1; 7 bases fit TRBD1. V shed 6 bases and J 8 bases; nucleotides not matched to a gene: 4. CDR1 MNHNY and CDR2 SVGAGI come from the germline V gene (reference sequence). This CDR3 has 12 residues. DNA for the CDR3: TGTGCCAGCAGCCCCAGGGGGTATGAGCAGTTCTTC. It encodes CASSPRGYEQFF.

In this sample, this clonotype turned up many times. Within a library made for alpha chains, this beta chain is off target, and its count is uninformative. V and J are TRBV20-1 and TRBJ1-2; D is undetermined. V was shortened by 5 bases and J by 3 bases, with 10 bases between the two germline ends. Germline V lookup: CDR1 DFQATT, CDR2 SNEGSKA (reference sequence). The CDR3 has 12 residues. CDR3 region: CSASSADYGYTF. CDR3 in DNA: TGCAGTGCTTCGAGCGCGGACTATGGCTACACCTTC.

This clonotype was seen many times. The library was prepared for alpha chains; this beta chain is a stray read, so its frequency means little. The rearrangement uses TRBV20-1 and TRBJ2-1, with D perhaps given as TRBD1 or TRBD2 (6 bases each). Germline V gene data show CDR1 as DFQATT and CDR2 as SNEGSKA (reference sequence). The V gene lost 3 bases and the J gene lost 7 bases, with 16 bases spanning the gap. The CDR3 length is 14 residues. CDR3 bases: TGCAGTGCTAGCAGGGGAGGCTGGCGGAATGAGCAGTTCTTC. Translating it yields CSASRGGWRNEQFF.

The table lists this clonotype with many counts. The size of this beta chain means little, since it is a stray read in a library made for alpha chains. The J gene is TRBJ1-1, the V gene TRBV5-6; tentatively, D is TRBD1 (5 bases). The CDR3 has 16 amino acids. Looked up from germline, CDR1 is SGHDT and CDR2 is YYEEEE. The V end was cut by 4 bases, the J end by 0 bases, with 16 bases between. The CDR3 region has the DNA TGTGCCAGCAGCCCTCGGGGAGGGACCATGAACACTGAAGCTTTCTTT. It translates to CASSPRGGTMNTEAFF.

This clonotype is classed as medium-sized. Found in a library prepared for alpha chains, this beta chain is an off-target read, and its abundance has little meaning. The chain couples TRBV18 to TRBJ1-4, with 8 bases matching TRBD1. The length of the CDR3 is 17 residues. The V and J ends lost 1 base and 1 base, in that order; junction bases with no gene match: 5. Germline V gene data show CDR1 as KGHSH and CDR2 as LQKENI. The CDR3 is CASSPRTGRGTNEKLFF. The CDR3 bases are TGTGCCAGCTCACCACGGACAGGGAGGGGAACTAATGAAAAACTGTTTTTT.

This clonotype is termed medium-sized. The library was designed around alpha chains, so this beta chain is a stray read whose abundance carries little weight. The chain carries TRBV3-1 and TRBJ2-2, with a possible D match to TRBD1 (5 bases). The V and J ends lost 4 bases and 6 bases respectively, with 9 bases between them. This CDR3 region has 13 residues. Germline V gene sequence: CDR1 LGHDT, CDR2 YNNKEL (reference sequence). The CDR3 region has the DNA TGTGCCAGCAGCCCTTCAGGGCCCGGGGAGCTGTTTTTT. Its translation: CASSPSGPGELFF.

By share of the sample, this clonotype is medium-sized (0.01 to 0.1%). In a library made to pick up alpha chains, this beta chain is a stray read with a size that means little. This chain links TRBV6-5 with TRBJ1-3; no clear D. The germline V and J ends were trimmed by 0 bases and 0 bases, with 6 bases remaining between them. This CDR3 is 15 amino acids long. The germline gives CDR1 MNHEY, CDR2 SVGAGI. CDR3 sequence reads: CASSYSPYSGNTIYF. Written as DNA, the CDR3 is TGTGCCAGCAGTTACTCGCCGTACTCTGGAAACACCATATATTTT.

This clonotype is categorized as medium-sized. This beta chain turned up in a library designed for alpha chains; as an off-target read, its abundance says little. V gene TRBV27 combines with J gene TRBJ2-3, with 9 bases fitting TRBD2. CDR1 and CDR2 from the germline V gene are MNHEY and SMNVEV (reference sequence). The J segment lost 4 bases and the V segment lost 8 bases, leaving 10 bases of the junction unmatched. CDR3 length: 15 amino acids. The DNA for the CDR3 is TGTGCCAGCGGAGTAGCGGGAGATTATGCAGATACGCAGTATTTT. This translates into CASGVAGDYADTQYF.

This clonotype was recorded at least ten times. Because the library targeted alpha chains, this beta chain is an off-target read whose size means little. The rearrangement uses TRBV7-2 and TRBJ1-4; D remains ambiguous. V was clipped by 1 base and J by 3 bases, with 6 bases between them. The CDR3 is 14 residues long. Germline CDR1 SGHTA, CDR2 FQGNSA. The CDR3 DNA sequence: TGTGCCAGCAGCTTAGGCGGGTCTAATGAAAAACTGTTTTTT. It specifies CASSLGGSNEKLFF.

This clonotype was detected ten times or more. With the library built for alpha chains, this beta chain is off target and its frequency is not meaningful. CDR3: CASSLGTSGSANTGELFF. The CDR3 DNA sequence: TGTGCCAGCAGCTTAGGTACTAGCGGGAGTGCCAACACCGGGGAGCTGTTTTTT. The chain employs TRBV7-3 and TRBJ2-2, with 11 bases that match TRBD2. CDR3 length: 18 amino acids. With 2 bases clipped from V and 2 bases from J, the junction kept 7 bases outside the gene matches. Germline V CDR1 and CDR2: SGHTA, FQGTGA.

This clonotype was detected ten times or more. This beta chain slipped into a library made for alpha chains as a stray read, so its size is not meaningful. The chain uses TRBV5-1 and TRBJ1-1; 11 bases match TRBD1. Germline V CDR1 and CDR2: SGHRS, YFSETQ. CDR3 size: 17 residues. Trimming removed 4 bases from V and 5 bases from J; junction bases left unmatched: 13. The CDR3 region has the DNA TGCGCCAGCAGCCGTGGACAGGGGGCAACTTGGAGTACTGAAGCTTTCTTT. Translating gives CASSRGQGATWSTEAFF.

This clonotype occurred many times. Little can be read into the size of this beta chain, an off-target read in a library designed for alpha chains. This chain connects TRBV9 to TRBJ2-3; TRBD2 aligns across 14 bases. V gave up 0 bases and J gave up 6 bases; unmatched junction bases: 6. In germline, CDR1 is SGDLS, CDR2 YYNGEE. The CDR3 runs 17 residues. CDR3 sequence: CASSVGGLAGGLDTQYF. The CDR3 nucleotides are TGTGCCAGCAGCGTAGGAGGACTAGCGGGAGGATTGGATACGCAGTATTTT.

This clonotype was seen at least ten times. This beta chain appears as a stray read in a library generated for alpha chains; its size is not informative. The gene calls are TRBV6-1 and TRBJ1-2; 7 bases map to TRBD1. The germline V gene has CDR1 MNHNS and CDR2 SASEGT. The CDR3 length is 15 residues. The J segment lost 4 bases and the V segment lost 5 bases, leaving 10 bases of the junction unmatched. CDR3 amino acids: CASSLRTGSLYGYTF. Here the CDR3 DNA reads TGTGCCAGCAGTTTGCGGACAGGAAGTCTCTATGGCTACACCTTC.

Comment on this clonotype: This beta chain is a stray read from a library made for alpha chains; its abundance is not meaningful. The chain carries TRBV3-1 and TRBJ2-5; a possible D gene is TRBD1 (6 bases). The CDR3 loop spans 14 amino acids. The V gene lost 6 bases and the J gene lost 0 bases, with 11 bases spanning the gap. Germline CDR1 and CDR2: LGHDT and YNNKEL (reference sequence). This CDR3 reads CASRETGNQETQYF. CDR3 DNA sequence: TGTGCCAGCAGAGAAACAGGGAACCAAGAGACCCAGTACTTC.

By frequency in the sample, this clonotype is large. The library was designed around alpha chains, so this beta chain is a stray read whose abundance carries little weight. The chain has TRBV12-3 or TRBV12-4 and TRBJ2-3; 9 bases align to TRBD1. The CDR3 is 15 residues long. The trim removed 5 bases at V and 1 base at J, leaving 4 bases unmatched. CDR3 protein: CASSPRDRGTDTQYF. CDR3 nucleotide sequence: TGTGCCAGCAGTCCACGGGACAGGGGCACAGATACGCAGTATTTT.

Sample share makes this clonotype medium-sized. Within a library made for alpha chains, this beta chain is off target, and its count is uninformative. The chain uses TRBV10-3 and TRBJ2-2; TRBD1 is a possible D gene (6 bases). Deletions cut 10 bases from V and 6 bases from J, with 9 bases between. This CDR3 comprises 11 residues. Germline lookup yields CDR1 ENHRY and CDR2 SYGVKD. The CDR3 loop reads CASRGSGELFF. For the CDR3, the DNA is TGTGCCAGCAGGGGTTCCGGGGAGCTGTTTTTT.

This clonotype showed up many times. Within a library made for alpha chains, this beta chain is off target, and its count is uninformative. The rearrangement joins TRBV11-2 to TRBJ2-7; D tentatively reads TRBD1 or TRBD2 (5 bases each). Germline V gene data show CDR1 as SGHAT and CDR2 as FQNNGV. V was clipped by 1 base and J by 1 base, with 11 bases between them. This CDR3 comprises 15 residues. This CDR3 reads CASSLVGDPSYEQYF. The CDR3 DNA reads as TGTGCCAGCAGCTTAGTGGGGGATCCTTCCTACGAGCAGTACTTC.

Ten or more counts support this clonotype. This beta chain slipped into a library made for alpha chains as a stray read, so its size is not meaningful. The chain couples TRBV2 to TRBJ2-7; D is unclear. From germline, CDR1 is SNHLY and CDR2 FYNNEI. The CDR3 runs 13 residues. V lost 4 bases, J lost 3 bases, and 10 bases lay in between. Written as DNA, the CDR3 is TGTGCCAGCAGTGGTTACCCACTCTACGAGCAGTACTTC. Translation: CASSGYPLYEQYF.